Sequencing of this T cell receptor (beta chain) was carried out in a study of blood T cell repertoires in COVID-19. Losses at the gene ends were 2 bases for V and 12 bases for J; bases not matched to a gene: 10. Germline values: CDR1 GTSNPN, CDR2 SVGIG (reference sequence). This CDR3 has 16 amino acids. In the authors' workflow: Estimation of nucleated cell counts was performed using reference gene primer amplification. This table comes from immunoSEQ multiplex PCR, and its TCRdb copy is limited to in-frame clones, with some not included. For V, J and clone size, that table is used; D and trimming come from the DNA. The data show 30,000 to 35,000 clones, roughly 90% seen once.

The chain is built from TRBV30 and TRBJ2-1, with 16 bases that match TRBD2. This sequence was found in a human donor in a cohort sampled during active COVID-19. Sequencing was performed on peripheral blood. CDR3 protein: CAWSPGTSGRAGGQFF. CDR3 sequence (DNA): TGTGCCTGGAGTCCGGGGACTAGCGGGAGGGCCGGGGGGCAGTTCTTC.